The present TCR beta chain was sequenced within a study of T cells after yellow fever vaccination. General observations from the study: The secondary response peaked faster, at day 5 versus 15, but was weaker. Post-booster repertoires again held most primary-vaccination clones (about 95% CD4, approximately 90% CD8). Only a minor proportion of clonotypes was detected across both CD4 and CD8 compartments.

A universal primer site and UMIs were added as TCR cDNA was made by 5'RACE template switching. TCRdb re-analysed the 5' RACE reads in MiXCR, keeping a single row per CDR3 protein. The table includes about 99,000 distinct CDR3 sequences, roughly 5.8% detected once. On this clonotype: Its target is not known.

This material consisted of CD8+ T cells sorted from PBMCs, taken 10 days after the yellow fever booster vaccination. The source is a man younger than 35 who received the YFV17D yellow fever vaccine.

The CDR3 here is CASSPSDGARGNIQYF. The CDR3 DNA reads as TGTGCCAGCAGCCCGAGCGACGGGGCCAGGGGAAACATTCAGTACTTC. The chain carries TRBV7-9 and TRBJ2-4, with D tentatively TRBD1 (6 bases). V was pared by 5 bases and J by 6 bases, with 20 bases between. The CDR3 has 16 residues. Per germline, CDR1 SEHNR and CDR2 FQNEAQ (reference sequence).